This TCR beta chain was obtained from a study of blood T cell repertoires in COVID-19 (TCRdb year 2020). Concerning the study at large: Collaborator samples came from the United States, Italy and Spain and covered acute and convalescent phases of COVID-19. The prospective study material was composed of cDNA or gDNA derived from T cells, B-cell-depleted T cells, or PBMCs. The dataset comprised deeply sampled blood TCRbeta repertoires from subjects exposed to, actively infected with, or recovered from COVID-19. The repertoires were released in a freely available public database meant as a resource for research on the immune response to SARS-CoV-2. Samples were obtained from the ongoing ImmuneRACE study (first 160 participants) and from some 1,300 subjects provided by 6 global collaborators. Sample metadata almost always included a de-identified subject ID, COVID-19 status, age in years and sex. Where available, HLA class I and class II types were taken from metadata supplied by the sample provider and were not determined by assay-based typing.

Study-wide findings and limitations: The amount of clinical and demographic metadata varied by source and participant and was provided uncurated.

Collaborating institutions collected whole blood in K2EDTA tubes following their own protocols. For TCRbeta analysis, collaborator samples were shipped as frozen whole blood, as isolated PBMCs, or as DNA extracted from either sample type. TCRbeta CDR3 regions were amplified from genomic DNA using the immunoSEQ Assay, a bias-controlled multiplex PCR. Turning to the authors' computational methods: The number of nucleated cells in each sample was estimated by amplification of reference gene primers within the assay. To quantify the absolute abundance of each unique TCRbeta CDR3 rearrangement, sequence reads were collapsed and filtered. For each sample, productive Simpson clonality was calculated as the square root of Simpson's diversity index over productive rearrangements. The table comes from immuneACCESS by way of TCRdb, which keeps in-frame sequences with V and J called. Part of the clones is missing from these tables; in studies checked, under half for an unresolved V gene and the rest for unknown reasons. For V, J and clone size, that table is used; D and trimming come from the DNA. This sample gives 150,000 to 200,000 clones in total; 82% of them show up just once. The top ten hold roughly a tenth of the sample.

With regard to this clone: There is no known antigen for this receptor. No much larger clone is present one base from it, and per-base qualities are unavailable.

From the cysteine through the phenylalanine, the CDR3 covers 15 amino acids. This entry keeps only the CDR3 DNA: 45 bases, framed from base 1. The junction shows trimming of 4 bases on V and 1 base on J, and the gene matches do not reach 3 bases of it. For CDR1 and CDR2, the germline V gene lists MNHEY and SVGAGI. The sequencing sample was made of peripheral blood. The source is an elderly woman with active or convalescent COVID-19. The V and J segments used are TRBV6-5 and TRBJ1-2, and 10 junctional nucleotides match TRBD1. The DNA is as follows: TGTGCCAGCAGTTCCGGGACAGGGGTTAACTATGGCTACACCTTC. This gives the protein CASSSGTGVNYGYTF.